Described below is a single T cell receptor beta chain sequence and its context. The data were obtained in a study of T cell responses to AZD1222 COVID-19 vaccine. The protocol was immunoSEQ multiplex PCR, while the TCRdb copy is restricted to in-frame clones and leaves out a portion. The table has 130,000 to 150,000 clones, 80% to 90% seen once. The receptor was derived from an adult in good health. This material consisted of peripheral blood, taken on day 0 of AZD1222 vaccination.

The CDR3 loop is CASSAGQGIYEQYF. DNA of the CDR3: TGTGCCAGCAGCGCGGGACAGGGAATATACGAGCAGTACTTC. The chain couples TRBV5-8 to TRBJ2-7; 9 nucleotides match TRBD1. CDR1 is SGHTS, CDR2 YDEGEE, per germline. The trim removed 4 bases at V and 4 bases at J, leaving 6 bases unmatched. CDR3 length: 14 residues.